This T cell receptor (beta chain) was obtained from a study of cytomegalovirus exposure and HLA in healthy donors. PCR was performed using 60 Vbeta and 13 Jbeta primers. The repertoire was sequenced with immunoSEQ multiplex PCR; TCRdb's copy has only in-frame clones and lacks some. The top ten hold about 10% of the sample, which has about 160,000 clones, roughly 82% seen once. As for this clone: Its antigen is not known.

Points from the study as a whole: Sequencing depth roughly uniform across donors was assumed in presence/absence analyses. Based on reports, TCR beta sequences accurately predicted HLA-A and HLA-B alleles for most subjects.

V shed 4 bases and J 4 bases; nucleotides not matched to a gene: 10. The CDR3 has 16 residues. In germline, CDR1 is SGHDT, CDR2 YYEEEE. This receptor was identified in a man in his forties or fifties in good health and CMV-seropositive. The sample was PBMCs. The chain employs TRBV5-6 and TRBJ2-3; 9 bases agree with TRBD1. Written as DNA, the CDR3 is TGTGCCAGCAGCCCCCAAACAGGGGGCGCGGCAGATACGCAGTATTTT. Translating it yields CASSPQTGGAADTQYF.